This T cell receptor (beta chain) was captured in a study of blood T cell repertoires in COVID-19. Study-level background: From the United States, Italy and Spain came samples of acute and convalescent COVID-19. T cells, B-cell-depleted T cells, or PBMCs provided the cDNA or gDNA that served as material.

As handled by the study authors: Amplifying reference gene primers gave estimates of nucleated cell counts. Produced via immunoSEQ multiplex PCR; TCRdb's table is partial and in-frame only. That table gives V, J and clone size, and the DNA gave D and trimming. The sample records tens of thousands of clones, around four fifths being singletons. The specimen was peripheral blood. This clonotype was obtained from a man aged 50 to 60 with acute or convalescent COVID-19.

This chain's CDR3 is CASSSGGEGRSEQYF. CDR3 in DNA: TGCGCCAGCAGCTCCGGTGGGGAGGGCCGGAGCGAGCAGTACTTC. The gene calls are TRBV5-1 and TRBJ2-7, with 7 bases matching TRBD2. V lost 3 bases, J lost 6 bases, and 12 bases stayed unmatched. In germline, CDR1 is SGHRS, CDR2 YFSETQ. The CDR3 loop spans 15 amino acids.